This T cell receptor (beta chain) was profiled in a study of OX40 agonist ivuxolimab in advanced cancers. Measured with immunoSEQ multiplex PCR; TCRdb has only the in-frame clones, and not every one. Among tens of thousands of clones listed, about 85% were seen once. This CDR3 has 15 residues. Germline trimming cut 5 bases from V and 3 bases from J; bases unmatched to any gene: 9. Germline loops: CDR1 SGHTA, CDR2 FQGNSA. This rearrangement joins TRBV7-2 to TRBJ2-7; TRBD2 aligns across 8 bases. The specimen was CD4+ or CD8+ T cells sorted from blood, collected in a trial of the OX40 agonist ivuxolimab. This TCR came from an adult with an advanced solid tumor such as melanoma, head and neck, liver or kidney cancer. Written as DNA, the CDR3 is TGTGCCAGCAGCGAAGCGGGAGATGGGTACTACGAGCAGTACTTC. It specifies CASSEAGDGYYEQYF.